The subject of this entry is one T cell receptor beta chain. The method was immunoSEQ multiplex PCR; TCRdb's version includes in-frame clones alone and lacks a portion of them. This table holds tens of thousands of clones, roughly 88% found once. This sample is part of a study of T cell changes during pregnancy in multiple sclerosis. This sample comprised CD4+ T cells from peripheral blood mononuclear cells, obtained in the second trimester of pregnancy. This clonotype was obtained from a female donor with multiple sclerosis, enrolled in a pregnancy study.

As DNA, the CDR3 is TGCGCCAGCAGCCTTCCGGACAGGGTAGTAAGAAATGAGCAGTTCTTC. This codes for CASSLPDRVVRNEQFF. The rearrangement joins TRBV5-1 to TRBJ2-1; TRBD1 matches at 8 bases. The CDR3 has 16 residues. J was trimmed by 7 bases and V by 4 bases; bases with no gene match: 13. CDR1 is SGHRS and CDR2 is YFSETQ in the germline V gene.